This T cell receptor beta chain came from a study of OX40 agonist ivuxolimab in advanced cancers. Across the study: The treatment was a fully human IgG2 OX40 agonist, ivuxolimab. Subjects had a mean age of around 60 years, with a range of roughly 20 to 79; roughly 83% were male.

General observations from the study: Clonal expansion was among the lowest in partial responders at 0.1-3.0 mg/kg, especially CD8+.

Here immunoSEQ multiplex PCR was the method, and the copy in TCRdb shows in-frame clones only, minus some. The sample lists roughly 86,000 clones; about 91% were seen once. Prior autoimmune disease or systemic immunosuppression barred patients. Remarks on this clone: Its antigen is not known.

This clonotype originated in an adult with an advanced solid tumor such as melanoma, head and neck, liver or kidney cancer. Specimen: CD4+ or CD8+ T cells sorted from blood, collected in a trial of the OX40 agonist ivuxolimab.

The CDR3 is CASSYGGSGNTIYF. The DNA of the CDR3 is TGTGCCAGCAGTTACGGCGGCAGTGGAAACACCATATATTTT. J is TRBJ1-3 and V is TRBV6-6; D not resolved. V lost 2 bases and J lost 3, with 8 bases in between. The germline CDR1 and CDR2 sequences are MNHNY and SVGAGI (reference sequence). This CDR3 spans 14 amino acids.